The 2 T cell receptor beta chains listed next were all sequenced from one sample in a study of blood T cell repertoires in COVID-19. Method: immunoSEQ multiplex PCR; TCRdb's copy keeps in-frame clones and lacks some. Of more than 150,000 clones in the sample, approximately 88% were seen once. Sequencing used peripheral blood. The receptors come from a man in his sixties with acute or convalescent COVID-19.

The chain couples TRBV10-2 to TRBJ1-3, with D tentatively TRBD1 (6 bases). Germline CDR1 WSHSY, CDR2 SAAADI. The CDR3 runs 16 residues. The V and J ends lost 0 bases and 4 bases respectively, with 13 bases between them. For the CDR3, the DNA is TGCGCCAGCAGTGAGTCAGGACAGCTTGGAGGAAACACCATATATTTT. It specifies CASSESGQLGGNTIYF.

The chain links TRBV5-4 to TRBJ2-2; D uncertain. Germline loops: CDR1 SGHNT, CDR2 YYREEE (reference sequence). V was shortened by 0 bases and J by 9 bases, with 15 bases between the two germline ends. CDR3 length equals 15 residues. CDR3: CASSLVPTGDRELFF. Written as DNA, the CDR3 is TGTGCCAGCAGCTTGGTTCCCACGGGTGACCGGGAGCTGTTTTTT.